This record looks at one T cell receptor beta chain sequence and its context. V was clipped by 4 bases and J by 3 bases, with 15 bases between them. Per the germline V gene, CDR1 is MNHEY and CDR2 is SMNVEV (reference sequence). The CDR3 spans 15 residues. Per the original methods: Researchers report that nucleated cell counts were estimated from reference gene primer amplification. Here immunoSEQ multiplex PCR was the method, and the copy in TCRdb shows in-frame clones only, minus some. That table supplies the V and J calls and clone size; D and trimming were determined from the DNA. The sample shows about 170,000 clones, approximately 84% of them seen only once. This entry belongs to a study of blood T cell repertoires in COVID-19. At the level of the study: There were acute and convalescent COVID-19 samples, and they came from the United States, Italy and Spain. PBMCs, B-cell-depleted T cells, or T cells were the source of the cDNA or gDNA that made up the material.

The sequenced material came from peripheral blood. The rearrangement joins TRBV27 to TRBJ1-2; D is perhaps TRBD1 (6 bases). The origin of this receptor is a man aged 40-50 years who had recovered from COVID-19. CDR3 in DNA: TGTGCCAGCAGTTCCCCCCGGGACATCGACTATGGCTACACCTTC. Protein sequence: CASSSPRDIDYGYTF.